This T cell receptor (beta chain) was captured by sequencing in a study of T cell changes during pregnancy in multiple sclerosis. Sequencing was performed with immunoSEQ multiplex PCR; in TCRdb, only in-frame clones are kept and a portion is missing. This sample has 100,000 or so clones; almost 95% occur once, and the top ten carry around 0.96%. V lost 0 bases, J lost 5 bases, and 6 bases stayed unmatched. Germline lookup yields CDR1 LGHNA and CDR2 YSLEER. The CDR3 extends over 16 amino acids. The chain recombines TRBV4-3 with TRBJ2-5, with 10 positions matching TRBD2. This clonotype originated in a female donor with multiple sclerosis, enrolled in a pregnancy study. The sequencing used peripheral blood, collected before pregnancy. CDR3 sequence reads: CASSQDYLAGDETQYF. The CDR3 coding sequence is TGCGCCAGCAGCCAAGATTACCTAGCGGGAGATGAGACCCAGTACTTC.